This T cell receptor beta chain was sequenced for a study of blood T cell repertoires in COVID-19 (TCRdb year 2020). Turning to the overall study: Collaborator samples came from the United States, Italy and Spain and covered acute and convalescent phases of COVID-19. The samples were drawn from two sources: the first 160 participants of the ongoing ImmuneRACE study, and 1,200 or so subjects contributed by 6 global collaborators. A de-identified subject ID, COVID-19 status, age in years and sex were almost always included in the sample metadata. HLA class I and class II types, where available, came from metadata supplied by the sample provider rather than from assay-based typing. A freely available public database, intended as a resource for researchers studying the immune response to SARS-CoV-2, is where the repertoires were released. The prospective study material was composed of cDNA or gDNA derived from T cells, B-cell-depleted T cells, or PBMCs. Deeply sampled blood TCRbeta repertoires from subjects exposed to, actively infected with, or recovered from COVID-19 were included in the dataset.

Worth noting for this clone: Its cognate antigen has yet to be identified. Base quality data are lacking; no much larger clone is found one base away.

The germline V gene (reference sequence) gives CDR1 as SEHNR and CDR2 as FQNEAQ. At the junction V is shortened by 2 bases and J by 8 bases, with 21 bases in between. From cysteine to phenylalanine, the CDR3 is 16 amino acids long. This entry keeps only the CDR3 DNA: 48 bases, framed from base 1. General study outcomes and caveats: How much clinical and demographic metadata was included differed by source and by participant, and the metadata was provided uncurated.

Participants in the prospective study were aged roughly 18 to 89 years, lived in 20 to 30 United States geographic areas, and enrolled through a virtual design. In the prospective study, cohorts were assigned on the basis of participant-reported clinical history obtained from a screening survey and a study questionnaire. ImmuneRACE Cohort 3 recovered participants were defined by two consecutive negative NP/OP PCR tests, healthcare professional clearance, or symptom resolution. Each participant in the prospective study had whole blood, serum and a nasopharyngeal or oropharyngeal swab collected by mobile phlebotomists. Over an approximately 2-month period, participants in the prospective study had the option of providing additional blood draws and questionnaires. Before DNA extraction, prospective study blood samples were shipped either frozen or at room temperature. TCRbeta CDR3 regions were amplified from genomic DNA using the immunoSEQ Assay, a bias-controlled multiplex PCR. As for how the authors treated the data: Within the assay, amplification of reference gene primers was used to estimate how many nucleated cells each sample contained. To quantify the absolute abundance of each unique TCRbeta CDR3 rearrangement, sequence reads were collapsed and filtered. For each sample, productive Simpson clonality was calculated as the square root of Simpson's diversity index over productive rearrangements. Sourced from immuneACCESS, this table was stored by TCRdb with only in-frame sequences that have V and J called. A share of the clones is absent; for the studies checked, an unresolved V gene accounts for under half, and the remainder has no known explanation. The V and J calls and clone size were taken over from that table, and D and trimming were inferred from the DNA. The sample contains fewer than 450,000 clones, about 88% of them found a single time. The ten largest clones capture about 1.1% of the sample.

The origin of this receptor is a woman aged 18-29 years who had recovered from COVID-19. Sequenced sample: PBMCs or T cells enriched from blood (not recorded which). The rearrangement joined TRBV7-9 to TRBJ1-2; the D segment cannot be called with confidence. CDR3 region: CASSLYSGPGVGGYTF. In nucleotide form, the sequence is TGTGCCAGCAGCTTATATTCCGGTCCGGGAGTGGGGGGCTACACCTTC. Full variable domain (CDR3 extended with the reference TRBV7-9 and TRBJ1-2 proteins): DTGVSQNPRHKITKRGQNVTFRCDPISEHNRLYWYRQTLGQGPEFLTYFQNEAQLEKSRLLSDRFSAERPKGSFSTLEIQRTEQGDSAMYLCASSLYSGPGVGGYTFGSGTRLTVV.